The 13 T cell receptor beta chains below were found in one sample sequenced in a study of blood T cell repertoires in COVID-19. Sequenced by immunoSEQ multiplex PCR; TCRdb stores in-frame clones only, minus some. This table holds roughly 140,000 clones, about 87% found once. The material sequenced was peripheral blood. The receptors come from a human donor in a cohort sampled during active COVID-19.

The chain has TRBV18 and TRBJ2-7, with 9 bases matching TRBD2. Germline V gene data show CDR1 as KGHSH and CDR2 as LQKENI. Unmatched junction bases numbered 4, after V lost 0 bases and J lost 4 bases. This CDR3 comprises 15 residues. CDR3 sequence reads: CASSPPPSGTYEQYF. Here the CDR3 DNA reads TGTGCCAGCTCACCACCGCCTAGCGGGACTTACGAGCAGTACTTC.

This chain joins TRBV2 and TRBJ2-7; the D gene is possibly TRBD1 (5 bases). Trimming removed 7 bases at V and 4 bases at J, with 14 bases between. Germline V gives CDR1 SNHLY, CDR2 FYNNEI. The CDR3 contains 13 residues. The chain's CDR3 is CASTTLGEYEQYF. Here the CDR3 DNA reads TGTGCCAGCACGACTTTAGGGGAATACGAGCAGTACTTC.

This sequence joins TRBV5-1 and TRBJ2-7, with 13 bases lining up with TRBD2. CDR3 length: 18 residues. Trimming took 3 bases from V and 2 from J; bases not matched to a gene: 11. From germline, CDR1 is SGHRS and CDR2 YFSETQ. The CDR3 protein is CASSSGLAGVETAYEQYF. In nucleotides, the CDR3 is TGCGCCAGCAGCTCAGGACTAGCGGGAGTGGAAACAGCCTACGAGCAGTACTTC.

This clone was recorded a few times. V and J are TRBV11-2 and TRBJ1-2; D possibly corresponds to TRBD1 (5 bases). From germline, CDR1 is SGHAT and CDR2 FQNNGV. The CDR3 is made up of 14 amino acids. V lost 5 bases, J lost 8 bases, and 18 bases lay in between. Here the CDR3 DNA reads TGTGCCAGCAGCACTCCGGGGGGGTTTTGGGGCTACACCTTC. Its protein product is CASSTPGGFWGYTF.

This chain joins TRBV5-4 and TRBJ2-5, with D perhaps matching TRBD1 (6 bases). There are 11 residues in the CDR3. The germline gives CDR1 SGHNT, CDR2 YYREEE (reference sequence). The ends were cut back, 2 bases at V and 7 bases at J, with 6 bases in the middle. The DNA for the CDR3 is TGTGCCAGCAGCTTAGGGGGGACCCAGTACTTC. It encodes CASSLGGTQYF.

This chain links TRBV28 with TRBJ1-1; the match to TRBD1 covers 7 bases. V lost 5 bases to trimming and J lost 1 base; unmatched junction nucleotides: 4. Germline CDR1 MDHEN, CDR2 SYDVKM. There are 14 residues in the CDR3. The CDR3 DNA follows: TGTGCCAGCAGTGCAGGGGGTAGGAACACTGAAGCTTTCTTT. This gives the protein CASSAGGRNTEAFF.

To note about this clone: One end of the junction fails to match germline, which may point to a read error. This chain uses TRBV2 with TRBJ2-7; 8 positions match TRBD1. The V gene's germline CDR1 is SNHLY and CDR2 FYNNEI. The CDR3 loop spans 12 amino acids. CDR3 in amino acids: CASSGRDRTRHF. The CDR3 bases are TGTGCCAGCAGTGGAAGGGACAGGACGCGGCACTTC.

The V call is TRBV15, the J call TRBJ2-3, with D perhaps TRBD2 (5 bases). The CDR3 is 17 residues long. The V gene lost 4 bases and the J gene lost 2 bases, with 19 bases spanning the gap. CDR1 is LNHNV and CDR2 is YYDKDF in the germline V gene (reference sequence). The CDR3 sequence: CATSTPEEGPDTDTQYF. CDR3 DNA sequence: TGTGCCACCAGCACCCCGGAGGAAGGGCCCGACACAGATACGCAGTATTTT.

V is TRBV6-1 and J is TRBJ1-1; D gene ambiguous. The germline gives CDR1 MNHNS, CDR2 SASEGT. Between the trimmed V and J ends, which lost 3 bases and 5 bases, there was a span of 13 bases. This CDR3 is 14 amino acids long. The CDR3 reads CASSEWPAETEAFF. The CDR3 region has the DNA TGTGCCAGCAGTGAGTGGCCCGCGGAGACTGAAGCTTTCTTT.

The chain carries TRBV7-3 and TRBJ2-2, with D possibly TRBD2 on 7 matching bases. Trimming stripped 2 bases from V and 5 bases from J, with 18 bases between. Germline CDR1 is SGHTA and CDR2 is FQGTGA. The CDR3 spans 17 residues. The CDR3 DNA reads as TGTGCCAGCAGCTTATCGGCGGGGGCTCCCTCGACCGGGGAGCTGTTTTTT. This gives the protein CASSLSAGAPSTGELFF.

The chain employs TRBV4-1 and TRBJ2-1; tentatively, D is TRBD1 (5 bases). The V end lost 4 bases, the J end lost 1 base, and 11 bases lay between the germline ends. The length of the CDR3 is 15 residues. CDR1 and CDR2 (germline): MGHRA, YSYEKL. The CDR3 region is CASSLQGSSYNEQFF. Written as DNA, the CDR3 is TGCGCCAGCAGCCTTCAGGGTTCTTCCTACAATGAGCAGTTCTTC.

This clone occurred once. The rearrangement joins TRBV28 to TRBJ2-3; a weak D match, TRBD1 (6 bases). Germline-derived CDR1 and CDR2 are MDHEN and SYDVKM. V lost 5 bases to trimming and J lost 2 bases, with 14 bases between them. The CDR3 sequence is 15 residues long. CDR3 in amino acids: CASSQGTAVTDTQYF. In DNA form, the CDR3 reads TGTGCCAGCAGTCAGGGGACGGCCGTCACAGATACGCAGTATTTT.

J is TRBJ2-5 and V is TRBV7-3; TRBD1 matches at 10 bases. Germline V gene lookup returns CDR1 SGHTA and CDR2 FQGTGA. This CDR3 spans 18 amino acids. Germline trimming cut 2 bases from V and 4 bases from J; bases unmatched to any gene: 13. The DNA for the CDR3 is TGTGCCAGCAGCTTAGTCCCCATCGACAGGGGGCAGCTAGAGACCCAGTACTTC. This codes for CASSLVPIDRGQLETQYF.